This T cell receptor beta chain was found in a study of blood T cell repertoires in COVID-19. Looking at the study overall: Samples came from the United States, Italy and Spain, spanning acute and convalescent COVID-19.

Only in-frame clones appear in the TCRdb table, and some are missing; sequencing was by immunoSEQ multiplex PCR. The table shows 220,000 or so clones, with about 80% occurring only once. Trimming removed 11 bases at V and 6 bases at J, with 20 bases between. The CDR3 covers 13 residues. Germline V gives CDR1 LNHNV, CDR2 YYDKDF (reference sequence). The chain uses TRBV15 and TRBJ2-7; tentatively, D is TRBD2 (7 bases). This receptor was taken from a woman in her 30s who had recovered from COVID-19. Sample: peripheral blood. CDR3 sequence reads: CAASERGGREQYF. CDR3 sequence (DNA): TGTGCCGCCTCCGAGAGGGGGGGGCGCGAGCAGTACTTC.